This T cell receptor (beta chain) was found in a study of OX40 agonist ivuxolimab in advanced cancers. The overall study: Patients were treated with ivuxolimab, an agonistic anti-OX40 (CD134) antibody. At doses from 0.01 to 10 mg/kg, patients were given intravenous ivuxolimab every 2 weeks. Points from the study as a whole: Partial responders treated at 0.1-3.0 mg/kg exhibited clonal expansion among the lowest measured.

The CDR3 covers 13 residues. Germline V gene data show CDR1 as LNHNV and CDR2 as YYDKDF (reference sequence). Trimming removed 3 bases at V and 6 bases at J, with 12 bases between. Profiled with immunoSEQ multiplex PCR; TCRdb holds only in-frame clones, not every one. The data show some 63,000 clones, roughly 93% seen once. Comments on this clone: Its target is unknown.

This clonotype originated in an adult with an advanced solid tumor such as melanoma, head and neck, liver or kidney cancer. The sequences come from CD4+ or CD8+ T cells sorted from blood, collected in a trial of the OX40 agonist ivuxolimab. This chain connects TRBV15 to TRBJ2-7, with D perhaps matching TRBD1 or TRBD2 (5 bases each). This CDR3 is CATSSGTGLEQYF. CDR3 nucleotide sequence: TGTGCCACCAGCAGTGGGACCGGGCTCGAGCAGTACTTC.